The sequence of this T cell receptor (beta chain) was determined in a study of blood T cell repertoires in COVID-19. About the research overall: PBMCs, B-cell-depleted T cells, or T cells were the source of the cDNA or gDNA that made up the material.

CDR3 size: 14 residues. CDR1 is MNHEY, CDR2 SVGAGI, per germline. V gave up 5 bases and J gave up 5 bases, with 12 bases separating them. In the source study's methods: Estimates of nucleated cell counts were drawn from the amplification of reference gene primers. The table came from immunoSEQ multiplex PCR; TCRdb's copy has only in-frame clones and leaves some out. V, J and clone size reflect that table, while D and trimming were determined from the DNA. The table shows about 150,000 clones, with just over 85% occurring only once. The sequenced sample consisted of peripheral blood. This chain links TRBV6-5 with TRBJ2-2; D perhaps matches TRBD2 (6 bases). The clonotype comes from a man between 65 and 79 years old with acute or convalescent COVID-19. The DNA of the CDR3 is TGTGCCAGCAGTAGTCCCGGGACTACCGGGGAGCTGTTTTTT. Translation: CASSSPGTTGELFF.